This record looks at one TCR beta chain sequence and its context. The antigen remains unidentified. This entry comes from a study of T-cell reconstitution after alpha-beta-depleted transplantation in children. Study-level points and caveats: Reports say that about two months after transplant, the alpha-beta T cells came out of several hundred graft clones that had expanded. There were some patients whose high TCRbeta diversity at day 60 came from surviving recipient T cells and thymic progenitors. A year post-transplant, T-cell counts and diversity derived mostly from newly produced T cells.

Construction of the TCRbeta library involved unique molecular identifiers. TCRdb ran MiXCR on the PCR reads and lists one entry per CDR3 protein. This table holds about 600,000 distinct CDR3 sequences, 23% found once. The germline CDR1 and CDR2 sequences are KGHSH and LQKENI. The junction had 6 bases not matched to a gene; V was cut back by 3 bases and J by 9 bases. The CDR3 covers 14 residues. The origin of this receptor is a boy younger than two who had a stem cell transplant for acute myeloid leukemia, so the T cells may come from the graft donor. The sample was PBMCs, mostly from graft donor cells, taken 360 days after TCRalphabeta/CD19-depleted stem cell transplant. V gene TRBV18 combines with J gene TRBJ2-1, with 9 bases aligning to TRBD1. The CDR3 nucleotides are TGTGCCAGCTCACCGGGGACAGGGTCTAGTGAGCAGTTCTTC. Amino acids: CASSPGTGSSEQFF.